Each of the 21 T cell receptor beta chains below was sequenced from the same sample in a study of blood T cell repertoires in COVID-19. Clones were read by immunoSEQ multiplex PCR, and TCRdb kept only the in-frame ones, dropping some. The repertoire consists of around 140,000 clones, with 75% to 90% occurring once and the leading ten covering about 11%. The sample was PBMCs or T cells enriched from blood (not recorded which). Receptors originate from a man aged 55 to 70 who had recovered from COVID-19.

V gene TRBV11-1 combines with J gene TRBJ1-2; 7 positions match TRBD1. V was clipped by 4 bases and J by 4 bases; unmatched bases: 6. Germline lookup yields CDR1 SGHAT and CDR2 FQDESV (reference sequence). The CDR3 is 14 amino acids. In DNA, the CDR3 is TGTGCCAGCAGCTCGACAGGGTCGGGCTATGGCTACACCTTC. It encodes CASSSTGSGYGYTF.

V and J are TRBV12-3 or TRBV12-4 and TRBJ1-5; TRBD1 might be the D (6 bases). V was clipped by 3 bases and J by 5 bases, with 8 bases between them. This CDR3 has 13 amino acids. The CDR3 DNA reads as TGTGCCAGCAGTTTCAGGGGAGATCAGCCCCAGCATTTT. As protein: CASSFRGDQPQHF.

V and J are TRBV6-2 or TRBV6-3 and TRBJ2-7; D uncertain. V dropped 5 bases and J dropped 11 bases, with 16 bases sitting between them. The germline CDR1 and CDR2 sequences are MNHEY and SVGEGT. The CDR3 runs to 12 residues. DNA for the CDR3: TGTGCCAGCAGTAACGCGATTAGGAGAGAGTACTTC. The encoded protein is CASSNAIRREYF.

In DNA form, the CDR3 reads TGTGCCAGCAGTCTGGAGTCAAGGAATTCACCCCTCCACTTT. Amino acid sequence: CASSLESRNSPLHF. This chain joins TRBV14 and TRBJ1-6, with D unclear. The germline CDR1 and CDR2 sequences are SGHDN and FVKESK. The germline V and J ends were trimmed by 6 bases and 7 bases, with 13 bases remaining between them. This CDR3 region has 14 residues.

The rearrangement joins TRBV5-4 to TRBJ2-7; D may be TRBD2 (6 bases). The CDR3 is 15 residues long. Germline-derived CDR1 and CDR2 are SGHNT and YYREEE (reference sequence). V lost 6 bases, J lost 1 base, and 17 bases lay in between. CDR3 loop: CASTRNRDSSYEQYF. The CDR3 DNA is TGTGCCAGCACCCGAAACCGGGACTCTTCCTACGAGCAGTACTTC. The entire variable domain, with the rest obtained from reference TRBV5-4 and TRBJ2-7, is as follows: ETGVTQSPTHLIKTRGQQVTLRCSSQSGHNTVSWYQQALGQGPQFIFQYYREEENGRGNFPPRFSGLQFPNYSSELNVNALELDDSALYLCASTRNRDSSYEQYFGPGTRLTVT.

The chain employs TRBV7-8 and TRBJ2-2; D may be TRBD2 (5 bases). V lost 2 bases to trimming and J lost 4 bases, with 11 bases between them. CDR3 length: 15 amino acids. Germline CDR1 and CDR2: SGHVS and FQNEAQ. DNA for the CDR3: TGTGCCAGCAGCTTAATGGGGAGACGCACCGGGGAGCTGTTTTTT. Protein product: CASSLMGRRTGELFF.

The J gene is TRBJ2-7, the V gene TRBV11-3, with 7 bases lining up with TRBD1. The CDR3 has 13 amino acids. Germline assignment: CDR1 SGHNT and CDR2 YENEEA. The ends lost 3 bases at V and 6 bases at J; junction bases unmatched: 5. The CDR3 spells CASSLSQGLEQYF. CDR3 sequence (DNA): TGTGCCAGCAGCTTGTCACAGGGGCTCGAGCAGTACTTC.

The chain uses TRBV5-4 and TRBJ2-1; 14 nucleotides line up with TRBD2. The J segment lost 5 bases and the V segment lost 4 bases, leaving 2 bases of the junction unmatched. This CDR3 has 15 amino acids. In germline, CDR1 is SGHNT, CDR2 YYREEE (reference sequence). The CDR3 DNA reads TGTGCCAGCAGCGCGACTAGCGGGGGGGACAATGAGCAGTTCTTC. Protein sequence: CASSATSGGDNEQFF.

The J gene is TRBJ1-1, the V gene TRBV28, with TRBD1 as a possible D gene (5 bases). V was trimmed by 4 bases and J by 1 base, leaving 10 bases between them. Germline V lookup: CDR1 MDHEN, CDR2 SYDVKM. The CDR3 runs 14 residues. CDR3 residues: CASSWLGGNTEAFF. In DNA, the CDR3 is TGTGCCAGCAGTTGGCTCGGGGGGAACACTGAAGCTTTCTTT.

The chain carries TRBV29-1 and TRBJ2-7; the D is unclear. Germline lookup yields CDR1 SQVTM and CDR2 ANQGSEA. Trimming removed 6 bases from V and 0 bases from J, with 6 bases in between. The CDR3 consists of 11 residues. The CDR3 DNA follows: TGCAGCGTCTTTAGCTCCTACGAGCAGTACTTC. Amino acid sequence: CSVFSSYEQYF.

The chain couples TRBV9 to TRBJ2-1; 11 bases align to TRBD2. This CDR3 region has 17 residues. Germline CDR1 and CDR2: SGDLS and YYNGEE. After removal of 0 bases from V and 1 base from J, the junction contained 3 bases not matched to a gene. The CDR3 sequence: CASSVGPSGRSYNEQFF. The CDR3 DNA reads as TGTGCCAGCAGCGTAGGCCCTAGCGGGAGGTCCTACAATGAGCAGTTCTTC.

The chain links TRBV24-1 to TRBJ2-2, with D unclear. CDR3 length: 18 residues. Germline CDR1 KGHDR, CDR2 SFDVKD. V lost 1 base to trimming and J lost 5 bases, with 19 bases between them. The CDR3 spells CATSDFPGSPEWTGELFF. The CDR3 DNA sequence: TGTGCCACCAGTGATTTCCCCGGTAGCCCGGAGTGGACCGGGGAGCTGTTTTTT.

The V and J genes are TRBV7-2 and TRBJ2-5; maybe TRBD2 (6 bases). Germline V lookup: CDR1 SGHTA, CDR2 FQGNSA. The V gene lost 4 bases and the J gene lost 5 bases, with 17 bases spanning the gap. The CDR3 is 15 amino acids. For the CDR3, the DNA is TGTGCCAGCAGCTCTCAGGGAGGTCTATTGGAGACCCAGTACTTC. It codes for CASSSQGGLLETQYF.

This clone was seen once. V usage is TRBV11-2 and J usage is TRBJ2-2; TRBD1 might be the D (6 bases). Germline CDR1 is SGHAT and CDR2 is FQNNGV. CDR3 length: 14 amino acids. V lost 1 base and J 6 bases, leaving 9 bases between the germline ends. CDR3 DNA sequence: TGTGCCAGCAGCTTAGTCAGGGGCGCCGGGGAGCTGTTTTTT. Its translation is CASSLVRGAGELFF. Full variable domain (outside the CDR3, taken from reference TRBV11-2 and TRBJ2-2): EAGVAQSPRYKIIEKRQSVAFWCNPISGHATLYWYQQILGQGPKLLIQFQNNGVVDDSQLPKDRFSAERLKGVDSTLKIQPAKLEDSAVYLCASSLVRGAGELFFGEGSRLTVL.

This clone showed up just once. The rearrangement uses TRBV19 and TRBJ2-7; 7 bases map to TRBD1. The CDR3 contains 12 residues. The germline V gene has CDR1 LNHDA and CDR2 SQIVND (reference sequence). With V trimmed by 7 bases and J by 2 bases, 2 bases remained unmatched. The CDR3 reads CASKGAPYEQYF. The CDR3 region has the DNA TGTGCCAGTAAGGGGGCCCCCTACGAGCAGTACTTC.

This chain uses TRBV28 with TRBJ1-4; D gene unclear. The CDR3 totals 14 residues. Germline CDR1 MDHEN, CDR2 SYDVKM. V lost 1 base to trimming and J lost 3 bases, with 6 bases between them. DNA for the CDR3: TGTGCCAGCAGTTTATTCGGTTCTAATGAAAAACTGTTTTTT. Translating it yields CASSLFGSNEKLFF.

This clone was seen only once. CDR3 sequence reads: CASSVGQGTYGYTF. The CDR3 bases are TGTGCCAGCAGCGTAGGTCAGGGAACCTATGGCTACACCTTC. This chain connects TRBV9 to TRBJ1-2; a possible D gene is TRBD1 (5 bases). Per the germline V gene, CDR1 is SGDLS and CDR2 is YYNGEE. The V gene lost 0 bases and the J gene lost 4 bases, with 10 bases spanning the gap. CDR3 length equals 14 residues.

The chain couples TRBV6-5 to TRBJ1-1; D not certain. This CDR3 has 14 residues. V was pared by 4 bases and J by 2 bases, with 11 bases between. The germline CDR1 and CDR2 sequences are MNHEY and SVGAGI. The CDR3 region has the DNA TGTGCCAGCAGTTCCTGGGGAGGAAACACTGAAGCTTTCTTT. Its translation is CASSSWGGNTEAFF.

This clone was found a few times. This sequence joins TRBV25-1 and TRBJ1-1, with TRBD1 matching 9 bases. The CDR3 runs 13 residues. V lost 4 bases to trimming and J lost 10 bases; unmatched junction nucleotides: 7. The V gene's germline CDR1 is MGHDK and CDR2 SYGVNS. The CDR3 here is CASSVPGQGAAFF. The CDR3 DNA follows: TGTGCCAGCAGTGTACCGGGACAGGGCGCAGCTTTCTTT.

The chain recombines TRBV9 with TRBJ2-7; D not certain. Germline V gene data show CDR1 as SGDLS and CDR2 as YYNGEE. The V end was cut by 0 bases, the J end by 6 bases, with 10 bases between. The CDR3 contains 13 residues. Here the CDR3 DNA reads TGTGCCAGCAGCGTAGATCGAGGTAGCGAGCAGTACTTC. Its translation is CASSVDRGSEQYF.

The genes are TRBV25-1 and TRBJ1-3, with 9 positions matching TRBD1. This CDR3 region has 17 residues. J was trimmed by 0 bases and V by 0 bases; bases with no gene match: 3. Germline V lookup: CDR1 MGHDK, CDR2 SYGVNS. CDR3 sequence (DNA): TGTGCCAGCAGTGAATACGGGACAGGGCACTCTGGAAACACCATATATTTT. Encoded protein: CASSEYGTGHSGNTIYF. Using reference TRBV25-1 and TRBJ1-3 for the parts outside the CDR3, the full variable domain is EADIYQTPRYLVIGTGKKITLECSQTMGHDKMYWYQQDPGMELHLIHYSYGVNSTEKGDLSSESTVSRIRTEHFPLTLESARPSHTSQYLCASSEYGTGHSGNTIYFGEGSWLTVV.